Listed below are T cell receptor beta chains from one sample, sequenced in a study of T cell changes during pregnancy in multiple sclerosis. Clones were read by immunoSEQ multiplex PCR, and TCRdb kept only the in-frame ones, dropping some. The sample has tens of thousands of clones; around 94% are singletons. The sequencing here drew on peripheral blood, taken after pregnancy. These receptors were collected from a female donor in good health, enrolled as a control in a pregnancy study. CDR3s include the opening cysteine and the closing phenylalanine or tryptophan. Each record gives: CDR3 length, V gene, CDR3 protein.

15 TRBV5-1 CASSWTALGHTEAFF
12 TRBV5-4 CASSLEARGWFF
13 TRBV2 CARGGTTYNEQFF
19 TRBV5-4 CASSLGAPGDDRGLHEQYF
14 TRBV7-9 CASSSGTSTGTQYF
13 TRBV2 CASSTQGLGTQYF
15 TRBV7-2 CASSPGLAETYEQYF
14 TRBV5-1 CASSFGGANYGYTF
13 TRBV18 CASSPPSTTEQYF
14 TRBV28 CASSRQGAYEKLFF
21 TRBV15 CATSRDAFGDRVSSEANVLTF
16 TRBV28 CASSRPGLAGPYEQYF
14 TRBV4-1 CASSPTYSHDGYTF
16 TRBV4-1 CASSQRSDRVLHEQYF
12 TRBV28 CASSLSGYEQYF
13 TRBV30 CAWSVELAGVRFF
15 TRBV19 CASSIDLGGTTEAFF
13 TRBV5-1 CASSFLAGRELFF
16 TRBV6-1 CASSDAGARGTGELFF
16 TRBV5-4 CASSSGLAAMQETQYF
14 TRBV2 CASSARTSTDTQYF
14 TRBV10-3 CAISGSGSSYEQYF
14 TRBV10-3 CAIADLAGGYEQYF
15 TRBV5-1 CASSPGTSGYNEQFF
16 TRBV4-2 CASSQARGGDTVEQFF
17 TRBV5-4 CASSYPGLAEADYEQYF
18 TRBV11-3 CASSVWWDRTYSNQPQHF
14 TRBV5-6 CASSYGQGFTEAFF
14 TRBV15 CATRIGTAYNEQFF
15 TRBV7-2 CASSPTRALTYEQYF
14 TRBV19 CASSSGDPSYEQYF
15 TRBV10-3 CAISEAGQGLSGYTF
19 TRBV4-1 CASSQDYKDLKSSYNEQFF
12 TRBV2 CASRDRVYEQYF
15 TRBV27 CASSTDRGSNQPQHF
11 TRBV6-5 CASSRGGEQFF
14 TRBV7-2 CASSLAAQSGTQYF
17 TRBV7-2 CASSLAPGQGVDSTQYF
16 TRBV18 CASSRLPGQKNQPQHF
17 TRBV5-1 CASSLRFWAAGYNEQFF
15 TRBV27 CASSSPGQGFYGYTF
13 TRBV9 CASSVSGGGGYTF
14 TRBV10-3 CAISELSDWNEQFF
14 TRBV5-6 CASSPLEGNYGYTF
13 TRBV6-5 CASRRGGREEAFF